One sample yielded the 4 T cell receptor beta chains listed below, sequenced in a study of blood T cell repertoires in COVID-19. TCRdb's table, derived via immunoSEQ multiplex PCR, lists solely in-frame clones and lacks some. The sample lists 140,000 to 150,000 clones, approximately 90% seen once, with 4.3% in the top ten. The specimen sequenced was PBMCs or T cells enriched from blood (not recorded which). The receptor set was obtained from a man aged 50-59 years who had recovered from COVID-19.

This clone was found once. V and J are TRBV7-2 and TRBJ2-7; 12 bases match TRBD2. The CDR3 has 17 residues. CDR1 is SGHTA, CDR2 FQGNSA, per germline. With 1 base clipped from V and 2 bases from J, the junction kept 6 bases outside the gene matches. CDR3 DNA: TGTGCCAGCAGCTTAGGAGGGACTAGCGGGCGAGCCTACGAGCAGTACTTC. Encoded protein: CASSLGGTSGRAYEQYF.

The rearrangement joins TRBV28 to TRBJ2-5; 13 nucleotides align to TRBD2. The CDR3 runs to 18 residues. Germline trimming cut 7 bases from V and 3 bases from J; bases unmatched to any gene: 14. Germline-derived CDR1 and CDR2 are MDHEN and SYDVKM. As DNA, the CDR3 is TGTGCCAGCACTCCCATGGGCTCCGGGACTAGCGGGGAAGAGACCCAGTACTTC. It yields the protein CASTPMGSGTSGEETQYF.

At least ten counts were recorded for this clone. This sequence joins TRBV5-1 and TRBJ1-2, with D possibly being TRBD1 (5 bases). CDR1 SGHRS and CDR2 YFSETQ come from the germline V gene. The CDR3 covers 13 residues. The V end lost 2 bases, the J end lost 8 bases, and 13 bases lay between the germline ends. The CDR3 protein is CASSLTGSRGYTF. CDR3 DNA sequence: TGCGCCAGCAGCTTAACAGGATCCAGGGGCTACACCTTC.

V is TRBV7-2 and J is TRBJ2-3, with 7 bases identical to TRBD2. Germline values: CDR1 SGHTA, CDR2 FQGNSA. Germline trimming cut 1 base from V and 1 base from J; bases unmatched to any gene: 8. The CDR3 runs 17 residues. CDR3 coding DNA: TGTGCCAGCAGCTTAGGGCGGGAGTCGCGGGGCACAGATACGCAGTATTTT. It encodes CASSLGRESRGTDTQYF.